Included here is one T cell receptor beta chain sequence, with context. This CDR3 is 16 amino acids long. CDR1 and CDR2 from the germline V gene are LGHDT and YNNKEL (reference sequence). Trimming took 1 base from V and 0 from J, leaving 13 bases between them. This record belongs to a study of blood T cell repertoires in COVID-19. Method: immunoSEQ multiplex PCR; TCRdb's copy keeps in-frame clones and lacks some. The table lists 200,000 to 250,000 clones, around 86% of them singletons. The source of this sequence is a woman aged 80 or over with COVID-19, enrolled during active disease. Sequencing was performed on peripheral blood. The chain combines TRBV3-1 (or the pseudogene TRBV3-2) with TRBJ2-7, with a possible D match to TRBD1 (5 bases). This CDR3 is CASSQVRGTGSYEQYF. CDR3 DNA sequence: TGTGCCAGCAGCCAAGTACGAGGAACAGGCTCCTACGAGCAGTACTTC.